Each of the 3 T cell receptor beta chains below was sequenced from the same sample in a study of blood T cell repertoires in COVID-19 (dated by TCRdb to 2018 to 2020). The library relied on the immunoSEQ multiplex PCR assay. The table comes from immuneACCESS by way of TCRdb, which keeps in-frame sequences with V and J called. Part of the clones is missing from these tables; in studies checked, under half for an unresolved V gene and the rest for unknown reasons. The sample table records more than 100,000 clones; around 82% of these occur just once. About 1.3% of the sample is taken by the ten largest. The sequenced sample was peripheral blood. These receptors were obtained from a man aged 55-75 years with acute or convalescent COVID-19.

This chain joins TRBV19 and TRBJ1-1, with 7 bases lining up with TRBD1. The germline V gene encodes CDR1 LNHDA and CDR2 SQIVND (reference sequence). V lost 0 bases, J lost 3 bases, and 7 bases stayed unmatched. There are 16 residues in the CDR3. In DNA, the CDR3 is TGTGCCAGTAGTATAGATAGCGGGACAGCATACACTGAAGCTTTCTTT. Translation gives CASSIDSGTAYTEAFF.

This clone is categorized as medium-sized. The sample holds other DNA sequences that translate to the same CDR3. The V and J genes are TRBV6-1 and TRBJ2-7, with D possibly matching TRBD1 (5 bases). The CDR3 is made up of 15 amino acids. CDR1 and CDR2 from the germline V gene are MNHNS and SASEGT. Trimming shortened V by 3 bases and J by 0 bases, and 12 bases separated the two germline ends. CDR3 DNA: TGTGCCAGCAGTGACAGGGCCAGAAGCTCCTACGAGCAGTACTTC. Amino acids: CASSDRARSSYEQYF.

This clone was found once. The genes are TRBV19 and TRBJ1-2; possibly TRBD1 for D (5 bases). Trimming pared 7 bases from V and 6 bases from J, leaving 18 bases between. Germline V lookup: CDR1 LNHDA, CDR2 SQIVND (reference sequence). The CDR3 length is 14 residues. The CDR3 is CASNSGHPSHGYTF. The CDR3 nucleotides are TGTGCCAGTAATTCTGGACACCCGAGTCATGGCTACACCTTC.